The subject of this entry is one T cell receptor beta chain. This sample is drawn from a study of OX40 agonist ivuxolimab in advanced cancers. V gave up 2 bases and J gave up 8 bases, with 19 bases separating them. The CDR3 runs 16 residues. Germline CDR1 reads SGHTA; CDR2 reads FQGTGA. The table came from immunoSEQ multiplex PCR; TCRdb's copy has only in-frame clones and leaves some out. The data show 70,000 to 85,000 clones, 85% to 95% seen once. The gene calls are TRBV7-3 and TRBJ2-1; D gene uncertain. Specimen: CD4+ or CD8+ T cells sorted from blood, collected in a trial of the OX40 agonist ivuxolimab. This sequence was found in an adult with an advanced solid tumor such as melanoma, head and neck, liver or kidney cancer. The CDR3 nucleotides are TGTGCCAGCAGCTTATTGGCTAGTGCCAAGGCAGATGAGCAGTTCTTC. Its protein product is CASSLLASAKADEQFF.